These 2 T cell receptor beta chains came from one sample sequenced in a study of shared clonotypes between healthy human individuals. CD45RO negativity and positive selection for CCR7 defined naive CD8 cells, a population that excluded terminally differentiated effector memory CD45RA+ cells. Data came from immunoSEQ multiplex PCR; TCRdb stores just in-frame clones and leaves some out. This repertoire shows some 2.1 million clones, around 95% found once; its top ten account for under 2%. The sequenced sample consisted of naive CD8+ T cells from PBMCs. These receptors originate from a man aged 18 to 29 in good health. Some clones in this sample may be carry-over from other donors' samples.

The chain links TRBV7-9 to TRBJ1-1; TRBD1 aligns across 7 bases. CDR3 length equals 16 residues. Germline CDR1 and CDR2: SEHNR and FQNEAQ (reference sequence). V trimming: 4 bases; J trimming: 1 base; junction bases outside the gene matches: 9. The CDR3 here is CASSSSGRGTNTEAFF. In nucleotides, the CDR3 is TGTGCCAGCAGCTCGTCGGGCAGGGGGACGAACACTGAAGCTTTCTTT.

For this clone: Other DNA sequences in this sample translate to the same CDR3. The chain joins TRBV7-9 to TRBJ1-4; 9 nucleotides match TRBD1. V was pared by 4 bases and J by 6 bases, with 3 bases of the junction left unmatched. The CDR3 has 14 amino acids. CDR1 SEHNR and CDR2 FQNEAQ come from the germline V gene (reference sequence). The CDR3 DNA follows: TGTGCCAGCAGCTCGGGACAGGGAGATGAAAAACTGTTTTTT. It encodes CASSSGQGDEKLFF.